This T cell receptor beta chain was sequenced during a study of blood T cell repertoires in COVID-19 (dated by TCRdb to about 2020). At the level of the whole study: Samples from collaborators originated in the United States, Italy and Spain and spanned both the acute and convalescent phases of COVID-19. The prospective study material was composed of cDNA or gDNA derived from T cells, B-cell-depleted T cells, or PBMCs. Deeply sampled blood TCRbeta repertoires from subjects exposed to, actively infected with, or recovered from COVID-19 were included in the dataset. The repertoires were released in a freely available public database intended as a resource for research on the immune response to SARS-CoV-2. Samples were obtained from the ongoing ImmuneRACE study (first 160 participants) and from about 1,300 subjects provided by 6 global collaborators. A de-identified subject ID, COVID-19 status, age in years and sex were almost always included in the sample metadata. Where available, HLA class I and class II types were obtained from metadata supplied by the sample provider rather than from assay-based typing. Results the study describes overall, beyond this receptor: The quantity of clinical and demographic metadata differed by source and by participant and was supplied without curation.

Participants in the prospective study were aged about 18 to 89 years, lived in 20 to 25 United States geographic areas, and enrolled through a virtual design. Cohort assignment in the prospective study relied on participant-reported clinical history from a screening survey and a study questionnaire. Recovered participants in ImmuneRACE Cohort 3 were defined as having two consecutive negative NP/OP PCR tests, clearance from a healthcare professional, or resolution of symptoms. In the prospective study, mobile phlebotomists collected whole blood, serum and a nasopharyngeal or oropharyngeal swab from each participant. Over a 2-month period, participants in the prospective study had the option of providing additional blood draws and questionnaires. Prospective study blood samples were shipped either frozen or at room temperature before DNA extraction. The immunoSEQ Assay, a bias-controlled multiplex PCR, was used to amplify TCRbeta CDR3 regions from genomic DNA. The original methods were these. The number of nucleated cells in each sample was estimated by amplification of reference gene primers within the assay. To quantify the absolute abundance of each unique TCRbeta CDR3 rearrangement, sequence reads were collapsed and filtered. Productive Simpson clonality was computed per sample as the square root of Simpson's diversity index over productive rearrangements. Imported from immuneACCESS, the table was reduced by TCRdb to in-frame sequences with V and J called. These copies leave out some clones; in studies compared against another copy, an unresolved V gene accounts for under half, and the cause of the remainder is not known. The V and J calls and clone size are taken from that table; D and trimming were inferred from the DNA. The sample table shows roughly 200,000 clones, and about 88% are seen once. The biggest ten clones account for under 3% of the sample.

Taken from cysteine to phenylalanine, the CDR3 has 15 residues. Left in the record is the CDR3 DNA by itself, 45 bases read in frame from the first base. CDR1 and CDR2 (MNHNS, SASEGT) derive from the germline V gene. This clone was seen only once. It lacks a known antigen. Relative to the germline gene, one junction end is altered; a read error may explain this. The TCR was taken from a woman younger than 45 who had recovered from COVID-19. The sequence joins TRBV6-1 to TRBJ2-1, and TRBD2 aligns with 7 junction nucleotides. The sample was PBMCs or T cells enriched from blood (not recorded which). The DNA sequence is as follows: TGTGCCAGCAGGGAAGCCCCGGGGGGTAGCTCTGAGCAGTTCTTC. Translated, it reads CASREAPGGSSEQFF.